This T cell receptor beta chain came from a study of blood T cell repertoires in COVID-19. Study in general: Sites in the United States, Italy and Spain provided acute and convalescent COVID-19 samples. PBMCs, B-cell-depleted T cells, or T cells were the source of the cDNA or gDNA that made up the material.

With 1 base removed from V and 0 bases from J, the gap between germline ends came to 7 bases. The CDR3 runs 15 residues. Germline CDR1 and CDR2: LGHDT and YNNKEL (reference sequence). Assay: immunoSEQ multiplex PCR; the TCRdb copy retains only in-frame clones and omits some. The data show roughly 200,000 clones, roughly 81% seen once. This chain links TRBV3-1 (or the pseudogene TRBV3-2) with TRBJ2-1; D call uncertain. This TCR was recovered from a woman aged 80 or older with COVID-19, enrolled during active disease. The sequenced material came from peripheral blood. The CDR3 loop is CASSQALSSYNEQFF. In DNA form, the CDR3 reads TGTGCCAGCAGCCAAGCACTTAGCTCCTACAATGAGCAGTTCTTC.